Listed below are T cell receptor beta chains from one sample, sequenced in a study of T cells after yellow fever vaccination. MiXCR was run by TCRdb on the 5' RACE reads, yielding one entry per CDR3 protein. In the table there are about 130,000 distinct CDR3 sequences, around 7.4% of which are singletons. The material was CD4+ T cells sorted from PBMCs, obtained 9 to 11 days after the first yellow fever vaccination. These receptor sequences come from a man younger than 30 who received the YFV17D yellow fever vaccine. Both conserved end residues are part of each CDR3. The D gene is left open where the match is weak. A row's size may be missing; if present it is once, few, many or a size class.

clone size	D gene	V gene	J gene	CDR3 protein	CDR3 DNA
many	TRBD1	TRBV7-3	TRBJ1-2	CASSLTDRGDYGYTF	TGTGCCAGCAGCTTAACGGACAGGGGAGACTATGGCTACACCTTC
many	NA	TRBV5-1	TRBJ1-4	CASSLESGALGEKLFF	TGCGCCAGCAGCTTGGAGTCAGGGGCGCTCGGGGAAAAACTGTTTTTT
many	NA	TRBV20-1	TRBJ1-1	CSATPGNTEAFF	TGCAGTGCTACACCAGGGAACACTGAAGCTTTCTTT
many	NA	TRBV21-1	TRBJ1-5	CASSIRDLELPSNQPQHF	TGTGCCAGCAGCATTCGGGATCTAGAGCTTCCTTCCAATCAGCCCCAGCATTTT
many	TRBD2	TRBV12-3/TRBV12-4	TRBJ2-2	CASSTSPGLAGILSTGELFF	TGTGCCAGCAGTACCAGTCCGGGACTAGCGGGGATCCTTTCCACCGGGGAGCTGTTTTTT
many	NA	TRBV5-1	TRBJ2-3	CASRDSDYYGTDTQYF	TGCGCCAGCCGCGACTCGGACTACTATGGCACAGATACGCAGTATTTT
many	NA	TRBV5-1	TRBJ2-7	CASRSTPGVYEQYF	TGCGCCAGCAGATCCACTCCGGGGGTCTACGAGCAGTACTTC
many	TRBD1	TRBV24-1	TRBJ2-3	CATSNLLFRLPNRGLIDTQYF	TGTGCCACCAGTAATCTTCTTTTTCGATTGCCTAACAGGGGGCTGATCGATACGCAGTATTTT
many	NA	TRBV6-2/TRBV6-3	TRBJ2-5	CASSLSPGPGETQYF	TGTGCCAGCAGTTTATCACCGGGGCCCGGGGAGACCCAGTACTTC
many	TRBD1	TRBV11-2	TRBJ2-5	CASSPSAPGQETQYF	TGTGCCAGCAGCCCTTCCGCTCCGGGACAGGAGACCCAGTACTTC
few	TRBD1	TRBV25-1	TRBJ2-5	CASRDRASETQYF	TGTGCCAGCAGAGACAGGGCCTCGGAGACCCAGTACTTC
many	NA	TRBV6-1	TRBJ1-6	CASSESRAGRSPLHF	TGTGCCAGCAGTGAAAGCCGGGCAGGGAGGTCACCCCTCCACTTT
many	NA	TRBV5-5	TRBJ2-3	CASSLVGADTQYF	TGTGCCAGCAGCTTAGTGGGAGCGGATACGCAGTATTTT
many	NA	TRBV20-1	TRBJ1-2	CSARDRGYTF	TGCAGTGCTAGAGATCGGGGCTACACCTTC
many	NA	TRBV7-2	TRBJ1-1	CASSLEQMNTEAFF	TGTGCCAGCAGCTTAGAACAGATGAACACTGAAGCTTTCTTT
NA	TRBD1	TRBV5-5	TRBJ1-2	CAMSPGTGEGYTF	TGTGCCATGAGCCCTGGGACAGGGGAAGGCTACACCTTC
many	NA	TRBV7-2	TRBJ1-5	CASSSRDTYSNQPQHF	TGTGCCAGCAGCTCGAGGGACACCTATAGCAATCAGCCCCAGCATTTT
many	NA	TRBV5-1	TRBJ2-3	CASRVAVSTDTQYF	TGCGCCAGCAGAGTAGCGGTGAGCACAGATACGCAGTATTTT
NA	NA	TRBV2	TRBJ2-2	CASSARAGELFF	TGTGCCAGCAGTGCCCGGGCCGGGGAGCTGTTTTTT
many	NA	TRBV7-2	TRBJ2-2	CASSFALWGLNTGELFF	TGTGCCAGCAGCTTTGCACTATGGGGCTTGAACACCGGGGAGCTGTTTTTT
many	TRBD1	TRBV5-5	TRBJ1-2	CASSTTGGGGYTF	TGTGCCAGCAGCACAACAGGGGGCGGAGGCTACACCTTC
NA	TRBD1	TRBV7-9	TRBJ2-7	CASSLGDRGGYQQYF	TGTGCCAGCAGCTTGGGGGACAGGGGAGGTTACCAGCAGTACTTC
many	NA	TRBV6-2/TRBV6-3	TRBJ1-1	CASLQEPNTEAFF	TGTGCCAGTCTACAGGAGCCGAACACTGAAGCTTTCTTT
few	NA	TRBV7-2	TRBJ1-2	CASSLAPTKYGYTF	TGTGCCAGCAGCTTAGCGCCCACGAAGTATGGCTACACCTTC
many	TRBD2	TRBV7-2	TRBJ2-5	CASSLAISGGTETQYF	TGTGCCAGCAGCTTAGCGATTAGCGGGGGTACAGAGACCCAGTACTTC
many	NA	TRBV5-1	TRBJ2-5	CASSLGLAWETQYF	TGCGCCAGCAGCTTAGGCCTAGCGTGGGAGACCCAGTACTTC
few	TRBD1	TRBV15	TRBJ2-3	CATSRGQGLPDTQYF	TGTGCCACCAGCAGGGGACAGGGGTTGCCAGATACGCAGTATTTT
many	NA	TRBV29-1	TRBJ2-2	CSPVDGELFF	TGCAGCCCCGTTGACGGGGAGCTGTTTTTT
many	NA	TRBV27	TRBJ2-5	CASSVGRTNKETQYF	TGTGCCAGCAGCGTGGGACGCACCAATAAAGAGACCCAGTACTTC
many	TRBD1	TRBV10-3	TRBJ1-5	CAISARGQSNQPQHF	TGTGCCATCAGTGCGCGGGGACAGAGCAATCAGCCCCAGCATTTT
many	NA	TRBV4-3	TRBJ2-1	CASSQDLKGKQFF	TGCGCCAGCAGCCAAGATCTAAAGGGGAAGCAGTTCTTC
many	TRBD2	TRBV7-2	TRBJ2-5	CASSLSGGIETQYF	TGTGCCAGCAGCTTGAGCGGGGGGATCGAGACCCAGTACTTC
many	NA	TRBV5-1	TRBJ2-5	CASSVQETQYF	TGCGCCAGCAGCGTACAAGAGACCCAGTACTTC
many	NA	TRBV7-2	TRBJ2-7	CASSFGRHSYEQYF	TGTGCCAGCAGCTTTGGCAGGCACTCCTACGAGCAGTACTTC
NA	NA	TRBV19	TRBJ1-3	CASSMRDSPGNTIYF	TGTGCCAGTAGTATGCGGGACTCCCCTGGAAACACCATATATTTT
many	NA	TRBV5-1	TRBJ2-1	CASSLYNEQFF	TGTGCCAGCAGCCTTTACAATGAGCAGTTCTTC
many	TRBD1	TRBV11-2	TRBJ1-2	CASSSLQGQGFYGYTF	TGTGCCAGCAGCAGTCTCCAAGGACAGGGTTTCTATGGCTACACCTTC
many	NA	TRBV12-3/TRBV12-4	TRBJ1-1	CASTPDTVNTEAFF	TGTGCCAGCACCCCCGACACCGTGAACACTGAAGCTTTCTTT